This T cell receptor (beta chain) was found in a study of blood T cell repertoires in COVID-19. Germline loops: CDR1 LGHNT, CDR2 FRNRAP. The V and J ends lost 2 bases and 4 bases respectively, with 17 bases between them. The CDR3 runs 16 residues. Seattle participants joined during active infection and were tracked over time. In the source study's methods: Amplifying reference gene primers gave estimates of nucleated cell counts. Method: immunoSEQ multiplex PCR; TCRdb's copy keeps in-frame clones and lacks some. Clonal size and the V and J genes are those of that table, whereas D and trimming came from the DNA. This repertoire shows roughly 150,000 clones, approximately 84% found once; its top ten account for under 3.5%.

Sequencing was performed on peripheral blood. This clonotype was sampled from a woman older than 75 with COVID-19, enrolled during active disease. V gene TRBV12-5 combines with J gene TRBJ1-2, with D uncertain. CDR3 residues: CASGLLIGTDRYGYTF. Written as DNA, the CDR3 is TGTGCTAGTGGTTTGCTTATCGGTACAGACCGCTATGGCTACACCTTC.